This T cell receptor beta chain was captured in a study of tumor-infiltrating lymphocytes in localized non-small cell lung cancer. Study context: Patients included smokers and never-smokers with various histologies, some sampled after neoadjuvant chemotherapy.

The repertoire was sequenced with immunoSEQ multiplex PCR; TCRdb's copy has only in-frame clones and lacks some. This table has about 12,000 clones, 85% to 90% appearing once. The V gene's germline CDR1 is SGHAT and CDR2 FQNNGV. The CDR3 consists of 15 residues. The V end lost 1 base, the J end lost 6 bases, and 16 bases lay between the germline ends. Findings and caveats of the study: Different pieces of the same tissue went to different assays, confounding technical variation with intratumor heterogeneity. No T-cell fraction difference was seen between IM1 and IM2 tumors.

This clone appeared a few times. Its antigen is unidentified. Sequenced input: lung tumor tissue. This TCR was recovered from a human donor with non-small cell lung cancer. The V and J genes are TRBV11-2 and TRBJ2-7; possibly TRBD1 or TRBD2 for D (5 bases each). CDR3 nucleotides: TGTGCCAGCAGCTTAGGGCCCGCCCTGGGGGTCGAGCAGTACTTC. Protein: CASSLGPALGVEQYF.